Presented here are 26 T cell receptor beta chains from one specimen sequenced in a study of blood T cells in healthy people across ages. Next came a second PCR, run for about 7 to 12 cycles, which used a sample-barcoded 5' primer along with a J-beta primer mix. Each CDR3 protein gets one entry after TCRdb re-called the 5' RACE reads with MiXCR. The table lists about 580,000 distinct CDR3 sequences, around 48% of them singletons. Sequencing was performed on blood. These TCRs come from a man older than 75 in good health.

This clonotype turned up a few times. The V gene is TRBV10-3, the J gene TRBJ2-1; D uncertain. The CDR3 totals 11 residues. V was cut by 5 bases and J by 8 bases, with 7 bases left in between. Germline loops: CDR1 ENHRY, CDR2 SYGVKD. This chain's CDR3 is CAISLGDEQFF. The DNA of the CDR3 is TGTGCCATCAGTCTTGGGGATGAGCAGTTCTTC.

This chain connects TRBV29-1 to TRBJ2-5; 9 positions agree with TRBD2. After removal of 4 bases from V and 2 bases from J, the junction contained 8 bases not matched to a gene. CDR1 is SQVTM and CDR2 is ANQGSEA in the germline V gene. There are 15 residues in the CDR3. DNA for the CDR3: TGCAGCGTTGGTGGTGTAGCGGGGGATCAAGAGACCCAGTACTTC. Protein product: CSVGGVAGDQETQYF. The whole variable domain, remainder taken from reference TRBV29-1 and TRBJ2-5, is SAVISQKPSRDICQRGTSLTIQCQVDSQVTMMFWYRQQPGQSLTLIATANQGSEATYESGFVIDKFPISRPNLTFSTLTVSNMSPEDSSIYLCSVGGVAGDQETQYFGPGTRLLVL.

This clonotype was seen a handful of times. The rearrangement joins TRBV29-1 to TRBJ2-7; 11 nucleotides line up with TRBD1. CDR3 size: 16 residues. Germline CDR1 reads SQVTM; CDR2 reads ANQGSEA. After removal of 6 bases from V and 3 bases from J, the junction contained 13 bases not matched to a gene. The CDR3 protein is CSVGGGTGGRVYEQYF. The CDR3 DNA follows: TGCAGCGTCGGTGGGGGGACAGGGGGTAGAGTCTACGAGCAGTACTTC.

The rearrangement links TRBV7-2 to TRBJ2-7; D might be TRBD1 (6 bases). The assigned J gene may be wrong: the sequence end matches TRBJ2-5 better. The CDR3 sequence is 16 residues long. The germline CDR1 and CDR2 sequences are SGHTA and FQGNSA. CDR3: CASSSRNRQVGETQYF. DNA of the CDR3: TGTGCCAGCAGCTCCCGGAATCGACAGGTCGGTGAGACCCAGTACTTC.

The chain couples TRBV4-3 to TRBJ2-1, with D perhaps matching TRBD1 or TRBD2 (6 bases each). Trimming stripped 0 bases from V and 5 bases from J, with 11 bases between. This CDR3 comprises 15 residues. Germline V CDR1 and CDR2: LGHNA, YSLEER. CDR3 loop: CASSQDAGGHNEQFF. In nucleotides, the CDR3 is TGCGCCAGCAGCCAAGACGCCGGGGGCCACAATGAGCAGTTCTTC.

V gene TRBV20-1 combines with J gene TRBJ1-1; D ambiguous. CDR3 length: 11 amino acids. CDR1 and CDR2 (germline): DFQATT, SNEGSKA (reference sequence). Between the trimmed V and J ends, which lost 5 bases and 1 base, there was a span of 5 bases. The CDR3 spells CSAYANTEAFF. The CDR3 DNA reads TGCAGTGCTTACGCGAACACTGAAGCTTTCTTT.

Turning to this clonotype: Germline and junction disagree at one end, which may indicate a read error. This chain connects TRBV14 to TRBJ2-1; tentatively, D is TRBD2 (5 bases). This CDR3 is built from 16 residues. The germline V gene encodes CDR1 SGHDN and CDR2 FVKESK. DNA of the CDR3: TGCGCCAGCAGCCAACTCCCGGGATGGACTGGTAATGAGCAGTTCTTC. Protein product: CASSQLPGWTGNEQFF. Filled out from reference TRBV14 and TRBJ2-1, the complete variable domain reads EAGVTQFPSHSVIEKGQTVTLRCDPISGHDNLYWYRRVMGKEIKFLLHFVKESKQDESGMPNNRFLAERTGGTYSTLKVQPAELEDSGVYFCASSQLPGWTGNEQFFGPGTRLTVL.

Notes on this clonotype: This clone may be a read error of a much larger clone one base away. V gene TRBV6-5 combines with J gene TRBJ2-1; D possibly corresponds to TRBD1 (6 bases). Germline values: CDR1 MNHEY, CDR2 SVGAGI. The CDR3 totals 15 residues. Here the CDR3 reads CANSQQGAYVNEQFF. The CDR3 DNA follows: TGTGCCAACAGTCAACAGGGAGCATACGTGAATGAGCAGTTCTTC.

Concerning this clonotype itself: Being one base from a much bigger clone, this may be a read error. This rearrangement joins TRBV7-9 to TRBJ2-7; weak D call: TRBD1 (5 bases). Trimming removed 3 bases at V and 5 bases at J, with 11 bases between. CDR1 is SEHNR and CDR2 is FQNEAQ in the germline V gene (reference sequence). The CDR3 runs 13 residues. The CDR3 loop reads CASSFQGPHEQYF. CDR3 nucleotides: TGTGCCAGCAGCTTTCAGGGCCCCCACGAGCAGTACTTC.

The chain links TRBV7-3 to TRBJ1-2; a possible D gene is TRBD1 (5 bases). The germline CDR1 and CDR2 sequences are SGHTA and FQGTGA. The CDR3 contains 15 residues. The V end was cut by 0 bases, the J end by 7 bases, with 15 bases between. CDR3: CASSLTAGRAFGYTF. The CDR3 DNA sequence: TGTGCCAGCAGCTTAACAGCCGGCAGGGCCTTTGGCTACACCTTC.

Here the CDR3 DNA reads TGTGCCAGCAGAGTCAGTAGCGGCTCTGAGCAGTTCTTC. Protein: CASRVSSGSEQFF. The V and J genes are TRBV2 and TRBJ2-1; tentatively, D is TRBD2 (6 bases). The CDR3 spans 13 residues. With 6 bases removed from V and 9 bases from J, the gap between germline ends came to 15 bases. Germline V gives CDR1 SNHLY, CDR2 FYNNEI.

This clonotype was seen a handful of times. The rearrangement links TRBV9 to TRBJ2-4; 8 nucleotides align to TRBD1. Near its end, the DNA agrees better with TRBJ2-7, so the J call may be wrong. CDR1 is SGDLS, CDR2 YYNGEE, per germline. This CDR3 region has 14 residues. The CDR3 region has the DNA TGTGCCAGTTCGCAGGGGGCCCTAGACTACGAGCAGTACTTC. Amino acids: CASSQGALDYEQYF.

The chain is built from TRBV29-1 and TRBJ1-1; possible D gene TRBD1, 6 bases. Germline V gene data show CDR1 as SQVTM and CDR2 as ANQGSEA. The CDR3 length is 12 residues. The V end lost 8 bases, the J end lost 4 bases, and 14 bases lay between the germline ends. CDR3 loop: CSPGGASTEAFF. As DNA, the CDR3 is TGCAGCCCCGGGGGGGCGAGCACTGAAGCTTTCTTT.

As concerns this clonotype: The junction does not match germline at one end; this may be a read error. The chain employs TRBV2 and TRBJ1-5, with D possibly being TRBD1 (5 bases). This CDR3 spans 15 amino acids. Germline V gene sequence: CDR1 SNHLY, CDR2 FYNNEI. The CDR3 nucleotides read TGTGCCCGCAGTGTGGGACGACAGTCCAATCAGCCCCAGCATTTT. It is translated as CARSVGRQSNQPQHF.

The V call is TRBV6-4, the J call TRBJ2-6; D is unclear. Trimming removed 10 bases at V and 1 base at J, with 5 bases between. The V gene's germline CDR1 is MRHNA and CDR2 SNTAGT. This CDR3 contains 12 residues. The CDR3, as DNA: TGTGCCACCCGATCTGGGGCCAACGTCCTGACTTTC. The encoded protein is CATRSGANVLTF.

Ten or more counts support this clonotype. V gene TRBV6-6 combines with J gene TRBJ2-7; D is possibly TRBD2 (6 bases). V was cut by 2 bases and J by 3 bases, with 11 bases left in between. The germline CDR1 and CDR2 sequences are MNHNY and SVGAGI (reference sequence). The CDR3 is made up of 14 amino acids. DNA of the CDR3: TGTGCCAGCAGTTACGGGGAGGCCAACTACGAGCAGTACTTC. Protein sequence: CASSYGEANYEQYF.

This clonotype has more than one count but fewer than ten. A much larger clonotype is one base distant, so this may be a read error. In DNA form, the CDR3 reads TGTGCCAGCAGCCACCCCAGCTCCTACGAGCAGTACTTC. Amino acid sequence: CASSHPSSYEQYF. This chain joins TRBV3-1 and TRBJ2-7; D uncertain. The CDR3 spans 13 residues. Trimming pared 3 bases from V and 0 bases from J, leaving 6 bases between. The germline gives CDR1 LGHDT, CDR2 YNNKEL (reference sequence).

This clonotype was observed a few times. V and J are TRBV6-5 and TRBJ2-7, with 8 bases matching TRBD1. V shed 8 bases and J 4 bases; nucleotides not matched to a gene: 7. CDR1 is MNHEY and CDR2 is SVGAGI in the germline V gene. The CDR3 runs 13 residues. The CDR3 nucleotides read TGTGCCAGCCGAGGACAGGGAAGATACGAGCAGTACTTC. It is translated as CASRGQGRYEQYF.

This clonotype came up many times. The genes are TRBV7-9 and TRBJ2-7, with TRBD1 matching over 9 bases. CDR3 length: 14 amino acids. Germline V CDR1 and CDR2: SEHNR, FQNEAQ (reference sequence). V was pared by 4 bases and J by 3 bases, with 4 bases of the junction left unmatched. CDR3 sequence reads: CASSWTGDSYEQYF. The CDR3, as DNA: TGTGCCAGCAGCTGGACAGGGGACAGCTACGAGCAGTACTTC.

In this sample, this clonotype turned up a few times. The gene calls are TRBV9 and TRBJ2-3; D gene uncertain. Germline V gene lookup returns CDR1 SGDLS and CDR2 YYNGEE. The V end lost 0 bases, the J end lost 1 base, and 6 bases lay between the germline ends. This CDR3 contains 14 residues. In DNA, the CDR3 is TGTGCCAGCAGCGTAGTGGAGCGCACAGATACGCAGTATTTT. Protein product: CASSVVERTDTQYF.

This clonotype has just a few counts. The chain is built from TRBV6-2 or TRBV6-3 and TRBJ2-4; possibly TRBD1 or TRBD2 for D (5 bases each). The J call is doubtful: the DNA matches TRBJ2-7 better. This CDR3 has 14 residues. Germline V lookup: CDR1 MNHEY, CDR2 SVGEGT. As DNA, the CDR3 is TGTGCCAGCAGACGGGACGCGGCCTTCTACGAGCAGTACTTC. Translating gives CASRRDAAFYEQYF.

Here the CDR3 reads CASSPSASARGDEQYF. Written as DNA, the CDR3 is TGCGCCAGCAGCCCCTCTGCCTCAGCCCGTGGGGACGAGCAGTACTTC. J is TRBJ2-7 and V is TRBV4-3; no firm D call. Germline V gives CDR1 LGHNA, CDR2 YSLEER. This CDR3 is 16 amino acids long. V lost 4 bases to trimming and J lost 5 bases, with 21 bases between them.

In this sample, this clonotype turned up a few times. The rearrangement uses TRBV10-3 and TRBJ2-7, with 10 bases that match TRBD2. The ends lost 5 bases at V and 1 base at J; junction bases unmatched: 2. There are 14 residues in the CDR3. Per the germline V gene, CDR1 is ENHRY and CDR2 is SYGVKD. CDR3 DNA sequence: TGTGCCATCAGTAGCGGGGGGGATTCCTACGAGCAGTACTTC. It specifies CAISSGGDSYEQYF.

This clonotype was recorded a few times. The V call is TRBV20-1, the J call TRBJ2-1, with 12 positions matching TRBD1. The CDR3 contains 14 residues. Germline V CDR1 and CDR2: DFQATT, SNEGSKA (reference sequence). Unmatched junction bases numbered 5, after V lost 3 bases and J lost 8 bases. The CDR3 here is CSASRDRGPDEQFF. CDR3 DNA: TGCAGTGCTAGTAGGGACAGGGGGCCGGATGAGCAGTTCTTC.

CDR3 loop: CASSGQGARYNSPLHF. CDR3 DNA sequence: TGTGCCAGCAGTGGACAGGGGGCAAGGTATAATTCACCCCTCCACTTT. The chain joins TRBV12-3 or TRBV12-4 to TRBJ1-6; 11 bases match TRBD1. The CDR3 has 16 amino acids. Trimming took 5 bases from V and 4 from J; bases not matched to a gene: 4.

The chain is built from TRBV15 and TRBJ1-4; TRBD1 aligns across 8 bases. The CDR3 runs 15 residues. Germline V gene sequence: CDR1 LNHNV, CDR2 YYDKDF (reference sequence). V lost 1 base, J lost 5 bases, and 3 bases stayed unmatched. The CDR3 DNA reads as TGTGCCACCAGCAGAGCCGGACAGGGCAATGAAAAACTGTTTTTT. It codes for CATSRAGQGNEKLFF.